Below, 19 T cell receptor beta chains from the same sample are listed, as sequenced in a study of CD8+ T cells in alopecia areata. The sequencing template was cDNA reverse transcribed from extracted RNA. The method was immunoSEQ multiplex PCR; TCRdb's version includes in-frame clones alone and lacks a portion of them. The top ten hold about 51% of the sample, which has roughly 60,000 clones, roughly 47% seen once. Sample: NKG2D-low CD8+ T cells sorted from blood. Every receptor here comes from a human donor with alopecia areata.

This clone was observed a few times. V is TRBV19 and J is TRBJ2-1, with 7 nucleotides matching TRBD1. The CDR3 has 14 residues. The V and J ends lost 6 bases and 3 bases, in that order; junction bases with no gene match: 5. Germline lookup yields CDR1 LNHDA and CDR2 SQIVND (reference sequence). The CDR3 DNA follows: TGTGCCAGTAGGGACGGGACAGACTACAATGAGCAGTTCTTC. It yields the protein CASRDGTDYNEQFF.

CDR3 sequence: CASSGTGVPRATQYF. Written as DNA, the CDR3 is TGTGCCAGCAGCGGCACAGGGGTTCCGAGAGCGACCCAGTACTTC. The rearrangement uses TRBV9 and TRBJ2-5; 7 positions match TRBD1. The germline gives CDR1 SGDLS, CDR2 YYNGEE. The V and J ends lost 3 bases and 7 bases, in that order; junction bases with no gene match: 12. This CDR3 comprises 15 residues. Filled out from reference TRBV9 and TRBJ2-5, the complete variable domain reads DSGVTQTPKHLITATGQRVTLRCSPRSGDLSVYWYQQSLDQGLQFLIQYYNGEERAKGNILERFSAQQFPDLHSELNLSSLELGDSALYFCASSGTGVPRATQYFGPGTRLLVL.

The CDR3 DNA is TGCGCCAGCAGCTTGGATAGCGGGAGCTCCTACAATGAGCAGTTCTTC. Protein product: CASSLDSGSSYNEQFF. The gene calls are TRBV5-1 and TRBJ2-1; 9 positions agree with TRBD2. J gave up 0 bases and V 0 bases, and 1 base lay outside the gene matches. Germline-derived CDR1 and CDR2 are SGHRS and YFSETQ. The CDR3 has 16 residues. The complete variable domain, with remaining parts taken from reference TRBV5-1 and TRBJ2-1, reads KAGVTQTPRYLIKTRGQQVTLSCSPISGHRSVSWYQQTPGQGLQFLFEYFSETQRNKGNFPGRFSGRQFSNSRSEMNVSTLELGDSALYLCASSLDSGSSYNEQFFGPGTRLTVL.

Only a few counts were recorded for this clone. This rearrangement joins TRBV4-3 to TRBJ2-2, with D unresolved. V was cut by 4 bases and J by 8 bases, with 14 bases left in between. The germline CDR1 and CDR2 sequences are LGHNA and YSLEER. There are 14 residues in the CDR3. This CDR3 reads CASSPPSGSGELFF. The DNA of the CDR3 is TGCGCCAGCAGCCCGCCCAGTGGGTCTGGGGAGCTGTTTTTT.

The genes are TRBV7-3 and TRBJ1-5; no reliable D call. The CDR3 spans 16 residues. Trimming stripped 1 base from V and 3 bases from J, with 13 bases between. Germline V gene lookup returns CDR1 SGHTA and CDR2 FQGTGA. CDR3 amino acids: CASSLKRNGYNQPQHF. Written as DNA, the CDR3 is TGTGCCAGCAGCTTAAAGCGGAACGGATACAATCAGCCCCAGCATTTT. The whole variable domain, remainder taken from reference TRBV7-3 and TRBJ1-5, is GAGVSQTPSNKVTEKGKYVELRCDPISGHTALYWYRQSLGQGPEFLIYFQGTGAADDSGLPNDRFFAVRPEGSVSTLKIQRTERGDSAVYLCASSLKRNGYNQPQHFGDGTRLSIL.

This chain links TRBV2 with TRBJ2-1; possibly TRBD1 for D (6 bases). Trimming left V 10 bases short and J 7 bases short, with 17 bases between. Per germline, CDR1 SNHLY and CDR2 FYNNEI. This CDR3 has 13 residues. CDR3 sequence: CATAGVGDNEQFF. The CDR3 DNA follows: TGTGCCACCGCAGGGGTGGGGGATAATGAGCAGTTCTTC.

The CDR3 DNA follows: TGTGCCAGCAGCTTCGGACAGGGCGAGGCGGAAAAACTGTTTTTT. Translation: CASSFGQGEAEKLFF. The chain joins TRBV2 to TRBJ1-4; 8 bases agree with TRBD1. V shed 6 bases and J 8 bases; nucleotides not matched to a gene: 11. This CDR3 region has 15 residues. CDR1 is SNHLY and CDR2 is FYNNEI in the germline V gene.

This clone was found once. V usage is TRBV4-3 and J usage is TRBJ2-1, with a tentative D call TRBD1 (6 bases). Germline V gives CDR1 LGHNA, CDR2 YSLEER. The CDR3 runs 14 residues. V gave up 3 bases and J gave up 2 bases, with 8 bases separating them. This CDR3 is CASSQRQAYNEQFF. The CDR3 DNA is TGCGCCAGCAGCCAGCGACAGGCCTACAATGAGCAGTTCTTC.

The chain joins TRBV2 to TRBJ2-5; D call uncertain. Trimming cost V 6 bases and J 5 bases, with 4 bases left between them. CDR3 size: 10 residues. CDR1 is SNHLY, CDR2 FYNNEI, per germline. This chain's CDR3 is CASRGETQYF. The CDR3 DNA sequence: TGTGCCAGCAGAGGGGAGACCCAGTACTTC.

The chain has TRBV28 and TRBJ1-5; TRBD1 agrees at 8 bases. This CDR3 has 14 residues. With V trimmed by 6 bases and J by 5 bases, 6 bases remained unmatched. Germline V gene sequence: CDR1 MDHEN, CDR2 SYDVKM. The CDR3 sequence is CASREDRVDQPQHF. CDR3 DNA sequence: TGTGCCAGCAGAGAGGACAGGGTGGATCAGCCCCAGCATTTT.

The chain combines TRBV13 with TRBJ2-2, with unresolved D. Germline CDR1 PRHDT, CDR2 FYEKMQ (reference sequence). Trimming left V 1 base short and J 4 bases short, with 1 base between. The CDR3 runs 12 residues. This CDR3 reads CASSLVTGELFF. The CDR3 bases are TGTGCCAGCAGCTTAGTCACCGGGGAGCTGTTTTTT.

The chain is built from TRBV29-1 and TRBJ2-7; a possible D gene is TRBD2 (6 bases). The CDR3 is made up of 14 amino acids. CDR1 SQVTM and CDR2 ANQGSEA come from the germline V gene. The V gene lost 5 bases and the J gene lost 2 bases, with 16 bases spanning the gap. The CDR3 spells CSVLLARQTYEQYF. The CDR3 DNA reads as TGCAGCGTTCTGCTAGCGAGGCAGACCTACGAGCAGTACTTC.

This clone was detected a few times. The V and J genes are TRBV27 and TRBJ2-7; the match to TRBD2 covers 8 bases. Germline assignment: CDR1 MNHEY and CDR2 SMNVEV (reference sequence). Losses at the gene ends were 5 bases for V and 1 base for J; bases not matched to a gene: 7. The CDR3 loop spans 15 amino acids. CDR3 residues: CASSNRGGASYEQYF. The CDR3 coding sequence is TGTGCCAGCAGTAATCGGGGGGGGGCTTCCTACGAGCAGTACTTC.

The gene calls are TRBV5-1 and TRBJ2-3; D tentatively fits TRBD1 or TRBD2 (5 bases each). The CDR3 is made up of 19 amino acids. V lost 3 bases, J lost 0 bases, and 23 bases lay in between. Per germline, CDR1 SGHRS and CDR2 YFSETQ. The CDR3 DNA reads TGCGCCAGCAGCTGGCCCCCCACATCGGGGCCGGGGAGCACAGATACGCAGTATTTT. This encodes CASSWPPTSGPGSTDTQYF. The full variable domain, its missing parts supplied by reference TRBV5-1 and TRBJ2-3, is KAGVTQTPRYLIKTRGQQVTLSCSPISGHRSVSWYQQTPGQGLQFLFEYFSETQRNKGNFPGRFSGRQFSNSRSEMNVSTLELGDSALYLCASSWPPTSGPGSTDTQYFGPGTRLTVL.

This clone was counted between two and nine times. A junction boundary mismatches the germline segment, possibly from a read error. The DNA for the CDR3 is TGTGCCAGCAGCCTAGCTTACGGGACAGGGGGCCACGAGCAGTACTTC. This encodes CASSLAYGTGGHEQYF. The chain couples TRBV7-2 to TRBJ2-7, with TRBD1 identical over 12 bases. The CDR3 spans 16 residues. Germline V lookup: CDR1 SGHTA, CDR2 FQGNSA. The full variable domain, its missing parts supplied by reference TRBV7-2 and TRBJ2-7, is GAGVSQSPSNKVTEKGKDVELRCDPISGHTALYWYRQSLGQGLEFLIYFQGNSAPDKSGLPSDRFSAERTGGSVSTLTIQRTQQEDSAVYLCASSLAYGTGGHEQYFGPGTRLTVT.

The chain joins TRBV15 to TRBJ2-7; D call uncertain. V lost 0 bases, J lost 7 bases, and 10 bases lay in between. The CDR3 is 13 residues long. The germline CDR1 and CDR2 sequences are LNHNV and YYDKDF (reference sequence). CDR3 loop: CATSRDRSREQYF. CDR3 DNA sequence: TGTGCCACCAGCAGAGATAGGAGTAGGGAGCAGTACTTC.

The V and J genes are TRBV4-3 and TRBJ2-2; 8 bases are shared with TRBD2. Germline CDR1 reads LGHNA; CDR2 reads YSLEER. V gave up 0 bases and J gave up 1 base; unmatched junction bases: 4. The CDR3 has 17 residues. CDR3 DNA sequence: TGCGCCAGCAGCCAAGATCTTGCGGGGGGGAACACCGGGGAGCTGTTTTTT. This encodes CASSQDLAGGNTGELFF.

This clone was detected only a few times. The rearrangement joins TRBV29-1 to TRBJ2-7; 11 nucleotides line up with TRBD2. V gave up 2 bases and J gave up 3 bases; unmatched junction bases: 15. Per germline, CDR1 SQVTM and CDR2 ANQGSEA. CDR3 length: 18 amino acids. CDR3 bases: TGCAGCGTTGAACGGCCTAGTACCACCGGGACTAGCGGCTACGAGCAGTACTTC. It translates to CSVERPSTTGTSGYEQYF.

A few counts support this clone. The chain carries TRBV4-3 and TRBJ2-7, with a possible D match to TRBD2 (5 bases). CDR1 is LGHNA, CDR2 YSLEER, per germline. V lost 0 bases, J lost 5 bases, and 11 bases lay in between. The CDR3 has 14 amino acids. The CDR3: CASSQDGKVDEQYF. CDR3 in DNA: TGCGCCAGCAGCCAAGACGGGAAGGTAGACGAGCAGTACTTC.